This T cell receptor (beta chain) was sequenced in a study of blood T cell repertoires in COVID-19. The CDR3 contains 16 residues. Germline loops: CDR1 SGHDN, CDR2 FVKESK. V lost 3 bases and J lost 4; bases outside the gene matches: 9. Sequencing used immunoSEQ multiplex PCR; TCRdb keeps in-frame clones, though not all of them. Here the sample spans around 110,000 clones, 75% to 90% being singletons. Sequencing was done on a sample of peripheral blood. The genes are TRBV14 and TRBJ2-1; TRBD2 aligns across 7 bases. The receptor was isolated from a man aged 30-40 years with acute or convalescent COVID-19. The CDR3: CASSQAASGSYNEQFF. The CDR3 region has the DNA TGTGCCAGCAGCCAGGCGGCTAGCGGATCTTACAATGAGCAGTTCTTC.